Sequencing of this TCR beta chain was carried out in a study of monozygotic twins with inflammatory bowel disease. No DNA is given; TCRdb re-called the 5' RACE reads and lists each CDR3 protein once. The sample holds over 350,000 distinct CDR3 sequences. The CDR3 has 14 amino acids. Germline CDR1 SGHTA, CDR2 FQGNSA. Sequencing input: blood. The TCR comes from a human donor with ulcerative colitis or Crohn's disease, or a healthy co-twin of an affected twin (not recorded which). This rearrangement joins TRBV7-2 to TRBJ2-3; there is no DNA to check the TCRdb D call of TRBD1. CDR3 region: CASSYGQGRETQYF.